Presented here are 19 T cell receptor beta chains from one specimen sequenced in a study of blood T cell repertoires in COVID-19. Generated by immunoSEQ multiplex PCR, the TCRdb table keeps only in-frame clones and is missing some. Among 200,000 to 300,000 clones listed, around 84% were seen once. Sequencing was performed on peripheral blood. These receptor sequences come from a man in his sixties with acute or convalescent COVID-19.

The J gene is TRBJ1-4, the V gene TRBV18; D gene unclear. This CDR3 is built from 15 residues. V was pared by 4 bases and J by 5 bases, with 14 bases between. Germline V gene data show CDR1 as KGHSH and CDR2 as LQKENI. For the CDR3, the DNA is TGTGCCAGCTCACAGGAAGGAGGCTCGAATGAAAAACTGTTTTTT. Its translation: CASSQEGGSNEKLFF.

This clone appeared once. The rearrangement links TRBV7-9 to TRBJ1-4; no reliable D call. The V gene lost 3 bases and the J gene lost 3 bases, with 14 bases spanning the gap. The CDR3 consists of 16 residues. The germline V gene has CDR1 SEHNR and CDR2 FQNEAQ (reference sequence). CDR3 bases: TGTGCCAGCAGCTTGGGCAGCTTGGCGTCTAATGAAAAACTGTTTTTT. Translated: CASSLGSLASNEKLFF.

This chain connects TRBV24-1 to TRBJ2-1; 14 positions agree with TRBD2. This CDR3 spans 19 amino acids. After removal of 5 bases from V and 7 bases from J, the junction contained 15 bases not matched to a gene. The germline CDR1 and CDR2 sequences are KGHDR and SFDVKD. In DNA, the CDR3 is TGTGCCACCAGTGCCGGACTAGCGGGAGGTCGGGGAGCCGGGAATGAGCAGTTCTTC. Encoded protein: CATSAGLAGGRGAGNEQFF.

The chain joins TRBV11-3 to TRBJ2-2, with D maybe TRBD2 (6 bases). V lost 5 bases, J lost 5 bases, and 18 bases lay in between. Germline assignment: CDR1 SGHNT and CDR2 YENEEA. There are 16 residues in the CDR3. The DNA for the CDR3 is TGTGCCAGCAGCCCTAGTTCACTAGCAGGGACCGGGGAGCTGTTTTTT. The encoded protein is CASSPSSLAGTGELFF. Looking up the rest from reference TRBV11-3 and TRBJ2-2 gives the full variable domain: EAGVVQSPRYKIIEKKQPVAFWCNPISGHNTLYWYLQNLGQGPELLIRYENEEAVDDSQLPKDRFSAERLKGVDSTLKIQPAELGDSAVYLCASSPSSLAGTGELFFGEGSRLTVL.

J is TRBJ2-1 and V is TRBV4-2; D is perhaps TRBD2 (7 bases). In germline, CDR1 is LGHNA, CDR2 YNFKEQ. V was cut by 2 bases and J by 1 base, with 33 bases left in between. The CDR3 consists of 23 residues. This CDR3 is CASSQQTTGGGAGLGRSYNEQFF. CDR3 in DNA: TGTGCCAGCAGCCAACAGACCACCGGGGGCGGAGCGGGATTGGGTAGATCCTACAATGAGCAGTTCTTC.

This clone has a handful of counts. The chain carries TRBV5-1 and TRBJ2-7, with unresolved D. The CDR3 spans 11 residues. CDR1 and CDR2 from the germline V gene are SGHRS and YFSETQ. V lost 0 bases and J lost 5, with 3 bases in between. As DNA, the CDR3 is TGCGCCAGCAGCTTGGACAACGAGCAGTACTTC. It is translated as CASSLDNEQYF.

The CDR3 sequence is CASSKGGLASASNEQFF. CDR3 bases: TGTGCCAGCAGCAAAGGGGGTCTAGCCTCAGCTAGTAATGAGCAGTTCTTC. The rearrangement uses TRBV11-2 and TRBJ2-1; a possible D gene is TRBD1 (6 bases). The CDR3 spans 17 residues. The germline V gene encodes CDR1 SGHAT and CDR2 FQNNGV. Trimming left V 5 bases short and J 7 bases short, with 24 bases between.

The J gene is TRBJ1-1, the V gene TRBV9; possibly TRBD1 for D (6 bases). In germline, CDR1 is SGDLS, CDR2 YYNGEE. The germline V and J ends were trimmed by 4 bases and 4 bases, with 11 bases remaining between them. The CDR3 contains 13 residues. CDR3 loop: CASSLGGGTEAFF. CDR3 bases: TGTGCCAGCAGCCTAGGGGGGGGCACTGAAGCTTTCTTT.

This clone has a handful of counts. This chain connects TRBV6-5 to TRBJ1-2, with 8 bases that match TRBD1. CDR3 length equals 13 residues. The germline V gene encodes CDR1 MNHEY and CDR2 SVGAGI. The J segment lost 4 bases and the V segment lost 6 bases, leaving 4 bases of the junction unmatched. CDR3 residues: CASRADRVYGYTF. The CDR3 DNA reads TGTGCCAGCAGGGCGGACAGGGTCTATGGCTACACCTTC.

The rearrangement uses TRBV12-5 and TRBJ1-2, with unresolved D. This CDR3 spans 13 amino acids. Germline V lookup: CDR1 LGHNT, CDR2 FRNRAP. V was clipped by 7 bases and J by 7 bases, with 16 bases between them. The CDR3: CASALSGTRGYTF. The CDR3 nucleotides are TGTGCTAGTGCACTGTCGGGAACCCGTGGCTACACCTTC.

The chain links TRBV18 to TRBJ2-7, with 11 bases identical to TRBD2. The CDR3 runs 16 residues. Germline CDR1 reads KGHSH; CDR2 reads LQKENI. After removal of 2 bases from V and 0 bases from J, the junction contained 3 bases not matched to a gene. The CDR3: CASSPTGTSGSYEQYF. CDR3 DNA sequence: TGTGCCAGCTCACCAACCGGGACTAGCGGCTCCTACGAGCAGTACTTC.

Concerning this clone itself: The junction departs from the called germline gene at one end, perhaps through a read error. The gene calls are TRBV11-3 and TRBJ1-1, with D maybe TRBD1 (5 bases). CDR1 and CDR2 (germline): SGHNT, YENEEA. The CDR3 spans 14 residues. DNA for the CDR3: TGTGCCGGCAGCTTATCCCAGGGAAGCACTGAAGCTTTCTTT. Its translation is CAGSLSQGSTEAFF.

The chain couples TRBV15 to TRBJ1-5; D not resolved. The germline CDR1 and CDR2 sequences are LNHNV and YYDKDF (reference sequence). V was cut by 1 base and J by 3 bases, with 13 bases left in between. The CDR3 extends over 16 amino acids. The CDR3 DNA is TGTGCCACCAGCAGAGTAATGCGGGCAACCAATCAGCCCCAGCATTTT. Protein: CATSRVMRATNQPQHF.

A few counts support this clone. CDR3 nucleotide sequence: TGTGCCAGCAGCTTAGCGTCCGTGAACACTGAAGCTTTCTTT. It encodes CASSLASVNTEAFF. The chain has TRBV7-9 and TRBJ1-1, with D hard to call. Trimming pared 0 bases from V and 0 bases from J, leaving 5 bases between. CDR3 length: 14 amino acids. Germline V CDR1 and CDR2: SEHNR, FQNEAQ (reference sequence).

This clone occurred once. V usage is TRBV6-5 and J usage is TRBJ2-7; 9 positions agree with TRBD1. Trimming took 5 bases from V and 7 from J; bases not matched to a gene: 12. CDR1 is MNHEY and CDR2 is SVGAGI in the germline V gene. The CDR3 runs 15 residues. The CDR3 loop is CASSNRRDRAGEQYF. The DNA of the CDR3 is TGTGCCAGCAGTAATCGCCGGGACAGGGCGGGAGAGCAGTACTTC.

CDR3 in DNA: TGTGCCAGCAGCGTCGGACAGGGGAGGTCCTACGAGCAGTACTTC. Translation gives CASSVGQGRSYEQYF. J is TRBJ2-7 and V is TRBV7-2, with TRBD1 identical over 9 bases. The J segment lost 1 base and the V segment lost 5 bases, leaving 6 bases of the junction unmatched. The CDR3 is 15 residues long. Germline values: CDR1 SGHTA, CDR2 FQGNSA.

The rearrangement links TRBV11-2 to TRBJ2-7; TRBD1 might be the D (5 bases). Looked up from germline, CDR1 is SGHAT and CDR2 is FQNNGV. Trimming took off 5 bases at V and 2 bases at J, with 10 bases between the two ends. The CDR3 has 13 amino acids. The DNA of the CDR3 is TGTGCCAGCAGCCCTCAGGGCACCTACGAGCAGTACTTC. Protein sequence: CASSPQGTYEQYF.

The J gene is TRBJ2-2, the V gene TRBV7-9; D possibly corresponds to TRBD2 (6 bases). Germline-derived CDR1 and CDR2 are SEHNR and FQNEAQ (reference sequence). V lost 2 bases, J lost 4 bases, and 11 bases lay in between. The CDR3 is 15 residues long. In DNA, the CDR3 is TGTGCCAGCAGCTTACTAGCGTCGGCCACCGGGGAGCTGTTTTTT. This sequence encodes CASSLLASATGELFF.

The genes are TRBV6-6 and TRBJ2-7, with 7 nucleotides matching TRBD2. Per germline, CDR1 MNHNY and CDR2 SVGAGI (reference sequence). Trimming took 5 bases from V and 2 from J; bases not matched to a gene: 9. The CDR3 sequence is 15 residues long. The CDR3 sequence is CASSTPRAGAYEQYF. CDR3 nucleotides: TGTGCCAGCAGTACCCCGCGGGCGGGAGCCTACGAGCAGTACTTC.